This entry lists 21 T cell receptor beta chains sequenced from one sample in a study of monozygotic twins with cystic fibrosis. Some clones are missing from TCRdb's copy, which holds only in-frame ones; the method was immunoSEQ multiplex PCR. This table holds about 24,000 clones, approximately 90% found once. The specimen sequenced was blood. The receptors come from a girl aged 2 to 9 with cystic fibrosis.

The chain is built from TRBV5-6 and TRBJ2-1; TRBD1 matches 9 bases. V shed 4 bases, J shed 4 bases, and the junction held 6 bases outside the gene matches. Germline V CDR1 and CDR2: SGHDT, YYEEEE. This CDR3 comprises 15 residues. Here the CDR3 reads CASSPADRGYNEQFF. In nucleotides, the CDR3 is TGTGCCAGCAGCCCAGCGGACAGGGGTTACAATGAGCAGTTCTTC.

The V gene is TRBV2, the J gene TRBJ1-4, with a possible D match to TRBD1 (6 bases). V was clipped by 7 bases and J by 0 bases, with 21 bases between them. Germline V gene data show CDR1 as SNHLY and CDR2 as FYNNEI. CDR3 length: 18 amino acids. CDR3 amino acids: CASNPGARGSTTNEKLFF. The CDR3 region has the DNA TGTGCCAGCAATCCAGGGGCCCGAGGTAGCACAACTAATGAAAAACTGTTTTTT.

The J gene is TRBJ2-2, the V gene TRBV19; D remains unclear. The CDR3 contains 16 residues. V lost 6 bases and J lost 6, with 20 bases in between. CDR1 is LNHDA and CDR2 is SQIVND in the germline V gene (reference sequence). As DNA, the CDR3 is TGTGCCAGTAGGTTAGTTAGGGATCCAAGGGCCGGGGAGCTGTTTTTT. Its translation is CASRLVRDPRAGELFF.

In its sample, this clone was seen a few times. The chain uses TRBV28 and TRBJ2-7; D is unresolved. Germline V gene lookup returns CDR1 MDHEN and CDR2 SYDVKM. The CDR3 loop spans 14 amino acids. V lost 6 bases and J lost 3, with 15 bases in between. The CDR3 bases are TGTGCCAGCAGCCATACCAGGCCGAACTACGAGCAGTACTTC. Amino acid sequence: CASSHTRPNYEQYF.

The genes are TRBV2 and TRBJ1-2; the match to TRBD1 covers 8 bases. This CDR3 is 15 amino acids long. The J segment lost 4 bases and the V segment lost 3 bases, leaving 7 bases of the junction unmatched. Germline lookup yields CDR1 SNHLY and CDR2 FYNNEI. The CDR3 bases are TGTGCCAGCAGTGAGGACAGGGCCCGTATCTATGGCTACACCTTC. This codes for CASSEDRARIYGYTF. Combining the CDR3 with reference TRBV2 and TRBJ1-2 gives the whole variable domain EPEVTQTPSHQVTQMGQEVILRCVPISNHLYFYWYRQILGQKVEFLVSFYNNEISEKSEIFDDQFSVERPDGSNFTLKIRSTKLEDSAMYFCASSEDRARIYGYTFGSGTRLTVV.

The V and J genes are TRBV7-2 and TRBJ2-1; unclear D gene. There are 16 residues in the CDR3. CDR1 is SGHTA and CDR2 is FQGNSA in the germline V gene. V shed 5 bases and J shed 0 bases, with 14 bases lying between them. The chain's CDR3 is CASSLSRYPSYNEQFF. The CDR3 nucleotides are TGTGCCAGCAGCCTTTCCCGGTACCCCTCCTACAATGAGCAGTTCTTC.

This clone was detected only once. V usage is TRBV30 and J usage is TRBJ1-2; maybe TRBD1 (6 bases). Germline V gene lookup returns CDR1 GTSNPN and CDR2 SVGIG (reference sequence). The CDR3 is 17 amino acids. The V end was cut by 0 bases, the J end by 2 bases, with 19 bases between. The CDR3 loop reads CAWSVYSGDTSNYGYTF. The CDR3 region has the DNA TGTGCCTGGAGTGTATATTCAGGGGACACCTCAAACTATGGCTACACCTTC.

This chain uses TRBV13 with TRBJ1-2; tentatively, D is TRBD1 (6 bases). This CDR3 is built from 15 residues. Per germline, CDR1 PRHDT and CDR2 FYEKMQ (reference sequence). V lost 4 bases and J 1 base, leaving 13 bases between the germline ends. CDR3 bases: TGTGCCAGCAGCTCAACGGGACATAGTAACTATGGCTACACCTTC. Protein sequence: CASSSTGHSNYGYTF.

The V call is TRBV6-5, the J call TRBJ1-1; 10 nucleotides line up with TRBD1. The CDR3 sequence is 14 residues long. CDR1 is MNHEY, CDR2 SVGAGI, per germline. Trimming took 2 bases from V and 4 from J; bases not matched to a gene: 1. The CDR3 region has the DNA TGTGCCAGCAGTTACCGGACAGGGGGCACTGAAGCTTTCTTT. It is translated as CASSYRTGGTEAFF.

DNA for the CDR3: TGTGCCTGCGGGACTGCGGAAGAGACCCAGTACTTC. Its protein is CACGTAEETQYF. V gene TRBV10-3 combines with J gene TRBJ2-5; D perhaps matches TRBD2 (6 bases). Trimming took off 11 bases at V and 3 bases at J, with 13 bases between the two ends. This CDR3 has 12 amino acids. From germline, CDR1 is ENHRY and CDR2 SYGVKD.

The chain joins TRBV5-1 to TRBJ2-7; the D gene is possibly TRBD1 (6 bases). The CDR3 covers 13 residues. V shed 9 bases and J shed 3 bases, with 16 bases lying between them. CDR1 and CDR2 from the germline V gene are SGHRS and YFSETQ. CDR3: CATSGDNRYEQYF. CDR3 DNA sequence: TGCGCCACCTCAGGGGACAACCGCTACGAGCAGTACTTC.

The CDR3 region has the DNA TGTGCCAGCAGTGAAGGCAGCAGCACCTACTATGGCTACACCTTC. As protein: CASSEGSSTYYGYTF. This chain joins TRBV6-1 and TRBJ1-2; no firm D call. The CDR3 is 15 amino acids. The germline gives CDR1 MNHNS, CDR2 SASEGT. The V and J ends lost 1 base and 3 bases respectively, with 12 bases between them.

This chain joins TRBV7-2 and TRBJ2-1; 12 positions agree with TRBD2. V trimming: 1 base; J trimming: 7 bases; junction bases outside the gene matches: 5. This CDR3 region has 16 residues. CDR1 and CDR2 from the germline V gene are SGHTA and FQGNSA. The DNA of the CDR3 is TGTGCCAGCAGCTTAGGCCCTAGCGGGAGGGTAAATGAGCAGTTCTTC. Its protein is CASSLGPSGRVNEQFF.

CDR3 bases: TGCGCCAGCAGCTTGGAAGCTGGGGAGCTGTTTTTT. Protein product: CASSLEAGELFF. The chain carries TRBV5-1 and TRBJ2-2; D is unresolved. This CDR3 has 12 amino acids. Germline V CDR1 and CDR2: SGHRS, YFSETQ. The V gene lost 0 bases and the J gene lost 8 bases, with 5 bases spanning the gap. The full variable domain, with the rest looked up from reference TRBV5-1 and TRBJ2-2, is KAGVTQTPRYLIKTRGQQVTLSCSPISGHRSVSWYQQTPGQGLQFLFEYFSETQRNKGNFPGRFSGRQFSNSRSEMNVSTLELGDSALYLCASSLEAGELFFGEGSRLTVL.

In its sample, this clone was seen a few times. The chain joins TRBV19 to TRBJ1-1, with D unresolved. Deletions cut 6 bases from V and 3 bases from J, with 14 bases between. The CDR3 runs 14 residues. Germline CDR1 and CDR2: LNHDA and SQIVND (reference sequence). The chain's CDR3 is CASSTTRGDTEAFF. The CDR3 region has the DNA TGTGCCAGTAGCACAACCCGCGGAGACACTGAAGCTTTCTTT.

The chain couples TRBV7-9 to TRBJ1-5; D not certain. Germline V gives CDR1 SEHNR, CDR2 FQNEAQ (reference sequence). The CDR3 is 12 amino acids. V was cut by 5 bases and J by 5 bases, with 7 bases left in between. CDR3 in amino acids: CASSLPDQPQHF. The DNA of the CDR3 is TGTGCCAGCAGCCTCCCGGATCAGCCCCAGCATTTT.

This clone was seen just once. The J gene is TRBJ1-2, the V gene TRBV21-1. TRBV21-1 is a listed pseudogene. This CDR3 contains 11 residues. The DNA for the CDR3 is TGTGCCAGCAGCCCCCATAAGGGTTACACCTTC. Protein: CASSPHKGYTF.

CDR3 nucleotides: TGTGCCAGCAGCTACGGTGTTCGGCCCCTCCACTTT. Protein sequence: CASSYGVRPLHF. The chain uses TRBV7-9 and TRBJ1-6; no definite D call. V lost 4 bases, J lost 13 bases, and 11 bases lay in between. Germline V CDR1 and CDR2: SEHNR, FQNEAQ (reference sequence). There are 12 residues in the CDR3.

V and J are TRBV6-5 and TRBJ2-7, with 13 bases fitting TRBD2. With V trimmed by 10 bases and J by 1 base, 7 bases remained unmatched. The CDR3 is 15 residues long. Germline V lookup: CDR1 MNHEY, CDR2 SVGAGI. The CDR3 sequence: CATRGLAGPSYEQYF. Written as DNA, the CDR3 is TGTGCCACCCGGGGACTAGCGGGGCCTTCCTACGAGCAGTACTTC.

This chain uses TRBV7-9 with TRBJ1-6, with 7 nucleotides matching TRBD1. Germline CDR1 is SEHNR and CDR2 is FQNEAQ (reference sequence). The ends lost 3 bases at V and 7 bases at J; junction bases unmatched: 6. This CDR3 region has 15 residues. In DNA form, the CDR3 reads TGTGCCAGCAGCTTCAGGGGGTTTGAGAATTCACCCCTCCACTTT. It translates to CASSFRGFENSPLHF.

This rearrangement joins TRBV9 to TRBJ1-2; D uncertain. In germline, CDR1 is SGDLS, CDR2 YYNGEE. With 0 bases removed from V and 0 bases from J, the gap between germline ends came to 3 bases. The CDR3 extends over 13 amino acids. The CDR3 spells CASSVGTNYGYTF. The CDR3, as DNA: TGTGCCAGCAGCGTAGGAACTAACTATGGCTACACCTTC.